Detailed here is one TCR beta chain. The length of the CDR3 is 18 residues. From germline, CDR1 is LGHNA and CDR2 YNFKEQ. Between the trimmed V and J ends, which lost 0 bases and 5 bases, there was a span of 21 bases. The time point denotes: pre-treatment sample, taken before nivolumab and TIL therapy. Adults with stage 4 NSCLC were enrolled in a phase I trial. The immunoSEQ assay was v3. Produced via immunoSEQ multiplex PCR; TCRdb's table is partial and in-frame only. Among about 59,000 clones listed, 81% were seen once. The sample belongs to a study of TIL therapy for anti-PD-1-resistant metastatic lung cancer.

The rearrangement joins TRBV4-2 to TRBJ2-3; D might be TRBD1 or TRBD2, each matching 5 bases. The material sequenced was blood, taken at baseline. This receptor was taken from a person aged 25-85 years with non-small cell lung cancer. The CDR3 protein is CASSQDTVQAGRGDTQYF. CDR3 nucleotide sequence: TGTGCCAGCAGCCAAGATACGGTACAGGCTGGCCGGGGAGATACGCAGTATTTT.